Below are 7 T cell receptor beta chains sequenced from a single sample in a study of OX40 agonist ivuxolimab in advanced cancers. Sequencing used immunoSEQ multiplex PCR; TCRdb keeps in-frame clones, though not all of them. Among roughly 90,000 clones listed, about 90% were seen once. The sample here was CD4+ or CD8+ T cells sorted from blood, taken in a trial of the OX40 agonist ivuxolimab. The receptors stem from an adult with an advanced solid tumor such as melanoma, head and neck, liver or kidney cancer.

Here the CDR3 reads CASSSYRGQEYEQYF. CDR3 in DNA: TGTGCCAGCAGCTCCTACAGGGGGCAGGAATACGAGCAGTACTTC. V usage is TRBV27 and J usage is TRBJ2-7; TRBD1 aligns across 9 bases. Germline lookup yields CDR1 MNHEY and CDR2 SMNVEV (reference sequence). Germline trimming cut 6 bases from V and 4 bases from J; bases unmatched to any gene: 10. The CDR3 covers 15 residues.

The V and J genes are TRBV30 and TRBJ2-3; D is perhaps TRBD1 (5 bases). The CDR3 runs to 14 residues. V shed 4 bases and J shed 1 base, with 12 bases lying between them. CDR1 is GTSNPN, CDR2 SVGIG, per germline (reference sequence). The CDR3 sequence is CAWNQGAGTDTQYF. The CDR3 DNA sequence: TGTGCCTGGAACCAGGGCGCGGGCACAGATACGCAGTATTTT.

The J gene is TRBJ2-3, the V gene TRBV30, with D unresolved. The CDR3 has 13 residues. Looked up from germline, CDR1 is GTSNPN and CDR2 is SVGIG (reference sequence). V was trimmed by 2 bases and J by 3 bases, leaving 9 bases between them. CDR3 sequence (DNA): TGTGCCTGGAGTCCCCCCATAACAGATACGCAGTATTTT. This translates into CAWSPPITDTQYF.

V gene TRBV4-2 combines with J gene TRBJ1-3; D not resolved. Trimming removed 2 bases at V and 1 base at J, with 9 bases between. This CDR3 has 15 amino acids. CDR1 is LGHNA and CDR2 is YNFKEQ in the germline V gene. The CDR3 sequence: CASSQIRGSGNTIYF. The CDR3 bases are TGTGCCAGCAGCCAAATTCGGGGATCTGGAAACACCATATATTTT.

This clone was detected a few times. The chain recombines TRBV11-2 with TRBJ1-2, with D possibly TRBD1 on 5 matching bases. Germline V gene data show CDR1 as SGHAT and CDR2 as FQNNGV. This CDR3 comprises 14 residues. Trimming took off 8 bases at V and 5 bases at J, with 18 bases between the two ends. This CDR3 is CASPGTSDRYGYTF. CDR3 nucleotides: TGTGCCAGCCCCGGTACCTCTGACAGATATGGCTACACCTTC.

This rearrangement joins TRBV11-3 to TRBJ2-1; TRBD2 matches at 7 bases. This CDR3 has 17 residues. The germline V gene has CDR1 SGHNT and CDR2 YENEEA. Trimming removed 1 base from V and 3 bases from J; junction bases left unmatched: 9. CDR3 sequence reads: CASSLAFGAGDYNEQFF. The CDR3 DNA is TGTGCCAGCAGCTTAGCCTTCGGGGCGGGAGACTACAATGAGCAGTTCTTC. Variable domain in full (rest from reference TRBV11-3 and TRBJ2-1): EAGVVQSPRYKIIEKKQPVAFWCNPISGHNTLYWYLQNLGQGPELLIRYENEEAVDDSQLPKDRFSAERLKGVDSTLKIQPAELGDSAVYLCASSLAFGAGDYNEQFFGPGTRLTVL.

The CDR3 nucleotides read TGTGCCAGCAGCCAACAGGGGCCCTACACCTTC. Protein: CASSQQGPYTF. The chain links TRBV16 to TRBJ1-2; maybe TRBD1 (6 bases). This CDR3 is 11 amino acids long. Trimming took 2 bases from V and 10 from J, leaving 8 bases between them. Germline CDR1 KGHSY, CDR2 FQNENV.